This TCR beta chain was captured in a study of blood T cell repertoires in COVID-19. The CDR3 covers 16 residues. V shed 3 bases and J 6 bases; nucleotides not matched to a gene: 10. Germline assignment: CDR1 MGHRA and CDR2 YSYEKL. Original methodology: For nucleated cells, counts were estimated from reference gene primer amplification. Sequenced by immunoSEQ multiplex PCR; TCRdb stores in-frame clones only, minus some. V and J calls and clone size are those listed in that table; D and trimming were worked out from the DNA. Among roughly 100,000 clones listed, about 89% were seen once. This receptor was identified in a human donor in a cohort sampled during active COVID-19. V usage is TRBV4-1 and J usage is TRBJ2-2; 7 bases are shared with TRBD1. The sequenced material came from peripheral blood. The chain's CDR3 is CASSHFDRVFPGELFF. The CDR3 DNA is TGCGCCAGCAGCCACTTCGACAGGGTCTTTCCCGGGGAGCTGTTTTTT.